The 18 T cell receptor beta chains given below trace back to one sample, sequenced in a study of T cell changes during pregnancy in multiple sclerosis. Profiled with immunoSEQ multiplex PCR; TCRdb holds only in-frame clones, not every one. This table has tens of thousands of clones, about nine tenths appearing once. Source: CD4+ T cells from peripheral blood mononuclear cells, taken in the third trimester of pregnancy. Receptor source: a female donor with multiple sclerosis, enrolled in a pregnancy study.

The CDR3 sequence is CASSTRLQGNYGYTF. As DNA, the CDR3 is TGCGCCAGCAGCACAAGACTACAGGGTAACTATGGCTACACCTTC. The V call is TRBV4-1, the J call TRBJ1-2, with D possibly being TRBD1 (6 bases). Trimming removed 5 bases at V and 1 base at J, with 14 bases between. The CDR3 is 15 amino acids. Germline V gene sequence: CDR1 MGHRA, CDR2 YSYEKL.

The rearrangement uses TRBV30 and TRBJ2-3, with D perhaps TRBD2 (5 bases). The CDR3 contains 12 residues. V was shortened by 0 bases and J by 7 bases, with 8 bases between the two germline ends. The germline V gene encodes CDR1 GTSNPN and CDR2 SVGIG (reference sequence). CDR3 sequence reads: CAWSVPGNTQYF. Written as DNA, the CDR3 is TGTGCCTGGAGTGTACCGGGGAATACGCAGTATTTT.

The chain employs TRBV5-1 and TRBJ1-3; D unresolved. Germline V lookup: CDR1 SGHRS, CDR2 YFSETQ. CDR3 length equals 14 residues. Deletions cut 5 bases from V and 4 bases from J, with 13 bases between. CDR3 DNA sequence: TGCGCCAGCAGTTCGGACTGGGGAGGAAACACCATATATTTT. It yields the protein CASSSDWGGNTIYF. The full variable domain, with the rest looked up from reference TRBV5-1 and TRBJ1-3, is KAGVTQTPRYLIKTRGQQVTLSCSPISGHRSVSWYQQTPGQGLQFLFEYFSETQRNKGNFPGRFSGRQFSNSRSEMNVSTLELGDSALYLCASSSDWGGNTIYFGEGSWLTVV.

The V gene is TRBV5-8, the J gene TRBJ2-3, with D possibly matching TRBD2 (7 bases). The V gene lost 0 bases and the J gene lost 3 bases, with 17 bases spanning the gap. Germline lookup yields CDR1 SGHTS and CDR2 YDEGEE. This CDR3 is 17 amino acids long. CDR3 sequence reads: CASSLAMAAGATDTQYF. CDR3 bases: TGTGCCAGCAGCTTGGCCATGGCGGCGGGGGCAACAGATACGCAGTATTTT.

The chain employs TRBV25-1 and TRBJ1-3; D might be TRBD1 (5 bases). CDR3 length: 17 amino acids. Deletions cut 6 bases from V and 0 bases from J, with 18 bases between. Germline V CDR1 and CDR2: MGHDK, SYGVNS. The CDR3 here is CASSQGMGPGSGNTIYF. CDR3 nucleotide sequence: TGTGCCAGCAGCCAGGGAATGGGGCCGGGCTCTGGAAACACCATATATTTT.

This chain links TRBV7-2 with TRBJ1-5; 7 bases agree with TRBD1. Germline CDR1 reads SGHTA; CDR2 reads FQGNSA. The CDR3 consists of 15 residues. J gave up 3 bases and V 5 bases, and 7 bases lay outside the gene matches. CDR3 DNA: TGTGCCAGCAGCCGTAAGACAGGGCACAATCAGCCCCAGCATTTT. Protein product: CASSRKTGHNQPQHF. The full variable domain, its missing parts supplied by reference TRBV7-2 and TRBJ1-5, is GAGVSQSPSNKVTEKGKDVELRCDPISGHTALYWYRQSLGQGLEFLIYFQGNSAPDKSGLPSDRFSAERTGGSVSTLTIQRTQQEDSAVYLCASSRKTGHNQPQHFGDGTRLSIL.

This sequence joins TRBV19 and TRBJ2-3; 13 bases are a match to TRBD2. The CDR3 is made up of 19 amino acids. The junction had 11 bases not matched to a gene; V was cut back by 4 bases and J by 1 base. Germline values: CDR1 LNHDA, CDR2 SQIVND (reference sequence). CDR3 sequence reads: CASSTDRLAGGRGTDTQYF. Here the CDR3 DNA reads TGTGCCAGTAGTACCGATAGACTAGCGGGGGGTAGGGGCACAGATACGCAGTATTTT.

This clone was detected a few times. V usage is TRBV20-1 and J usage is TRBJ1-1, with 7 bases aligning to TRBD1. The CDR3 has 11 residues. The junction had 0 bases not matched to a gene; V was cut back by 3 bases and J by 5 bases. From germline, CDR1 is DFQATT and CDR2 SNEGSKA (reference sequence). The CDR3 bases are TGCAGTGCTAGGGACAGGACTGAAGCTTTCTTT. Residues: CSARDRTEAFF.

V gene TRBV27 combines with J gene TRBJ2-2, with D possibly TRBD2 on 7 matching bases. V was clipped by 10 bases and J by 7 bases, with 28 bases between them. Germline V gene lookup returns CDR1 MNHEY and CDR2 SMNVEV (reference sequence). The CDR3 contains 17 residues. CDR3 sequence reads: CATRVRGGITGGGELFF. In nucleotides, the CDR3 is TGTGCCACCAGGGTCAGGGGAGGGATCACCGGGGGCGGGGAGCTGTTTTTT.

Written as DNA, the CDR3 is TGTGCCAGCAGTGAATTTGGCAGGGCGGCAGCTTTCTTT. This codes for CASSEFGRAAAFF. V and J are TRBV6-1 and TRBJ1-1; a possible D gene is TRBD1 (5 bases). Germline assignment: CDR1 MNHNS and CDR2 SASEGT. The length of the CDR3 is 13 residues. V gave up 2 bases and J gave up 10 bases, with 14 bases separating them.

The genes are TRBV7-3 and TRBJ1-2; 9 bases align to TRBD1. Per germline, CDR1 SGHTA and CDR2 FQGTGA. The CDR3 consists of 17 residues. J was trimmed by 1 base and V by 2 bases; bases with no gene match: 8. The CDR3 spells CASSLGQGREGNYGYTF. CDR3 nucleotides: TGTGCCAGCAGCTTAGGACAGGGGAGAGAAGGTAACTATGGCTACACCTTC.

This chain links TRBV12-5 with TRBJ2-7; D unresolved. There are 15 residues in the CDR3. V lost 2 bases, J lost 1 base, and 12 bases lay in between. The germline V gene encodes CDR1 LGHNT and CDR2 FRNRAP. The CDR3 spells CASGLQAGRSYEQYF. The CDR3 DNA follows: TGTGCTAGTGGTTTGCAGGCTGGCAGATCCTACGAGCAGTACTTC.

The chain combines TRBV29-1 with TRBJ2-1; D perhaps matches TRBD2 (6 bases). V lost 7 bases and J lost 4, with 11 bases in between. The CDR3 has 12 residues. Per germline, CDR1 SQVTM and CDR2 ANQGSEA. The CDR3 DNA reads as TGCAGCGGCGGGATTTCTTACAATGAGCAGTTCTTC. Its translation is CSGGISYNEQFF.

This chain connects TRBV25-1 to TRBJ1-4; D is ambiguous. V shed 1 base and J shed 8 bases, with 14 bases lying between them. The germline V gene encodes CDR1 MGHDK and CDR2 SYGVNS. This CDR3 is built from 15 residues. CDR3: CASSESEIFAEKLFF. The CDR3 nucleotides read TGTGCCAGCAGTGAATCGGAGATATTTGCGGAAAAACTGTTTTTT.

The genes are TRBV14 and TRBJ2-7; TRBD2 agrees at 10 bases. J gave up 2 bases and V 0 bases, and 16 bases lay outside the gene matches. Germline loops: CDR1 SGHDN, CDR2 FVKESK. The CDR3 has 20 residues. For the CDR3, the DNA is TGTGCCAGCAGCCAAGAGTCCCGGGTTAGCGGGGGGCTACTAACCTACGAGCAGTACTTC. Translation gives CASSQESRVSGGLLTYEQYF.

This chain links TRBV25-1 with TRBJ2-2; TRBD1 is a possible D gene (6 bases). Germline lookup yields CDR1 MGHDK and CDR2 SYGVNS. Trimming removed 4 bases from V and 6 bases from J, with 12 bases in between. The CDR3 consists of 14 residues. The CDR3 DNA reads TGTGCCAGCAGTGCTCAGGGGTGGGCCGGGGAGCTGTTTTTT. Protein sequence: CASSAQGWAGELFF.

The genes are TRBV18 and TRBJ2-2; possible D gene TRBD1, 6 bases. The CDR3 loop spans 18 amino acids. V was clipped by 8 bases and J by 0 bases, with 22 bases between them. Germline assignment: CDR1 KGHSH and CDR2 LQKENI. The CDR3 DNA sequence: TGTGCCAGCGAACCGGTTACAGGGCATCGCGCGAACACCGGGGAGCTGTTTTTT. Amino acids: CASEPVTGHRANTGELFF.

The V and J genes are TRBV1 and TRBJ2-3; the D call TRBD2 from the table was never checked on the DNA. TRBV1 is flagged as a pseudogene. This CDR3 region has 19 residues. The CDR3 region has the DNA TGCACCAGCAGCCCCTACCTCCATAGCGGGGTGCAACCCACAGATACGCAGTATTTT. As protein: CTSSPYLHSGVQPTDTQYF.